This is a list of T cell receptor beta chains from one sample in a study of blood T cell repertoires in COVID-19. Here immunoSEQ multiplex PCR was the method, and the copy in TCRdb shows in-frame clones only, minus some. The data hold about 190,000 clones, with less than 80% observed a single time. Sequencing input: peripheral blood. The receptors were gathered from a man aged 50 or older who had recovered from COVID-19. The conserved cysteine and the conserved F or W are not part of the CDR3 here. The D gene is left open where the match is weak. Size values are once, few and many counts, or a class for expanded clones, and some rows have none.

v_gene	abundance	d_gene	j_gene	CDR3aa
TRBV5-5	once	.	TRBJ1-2	ASSFQLHGYT
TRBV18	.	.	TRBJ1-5	ASSPGLQGNQPQH
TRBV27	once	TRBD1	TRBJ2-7	ASRETGGRGEQY
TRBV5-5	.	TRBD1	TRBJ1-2	ASSSPGQGAGSYGYT
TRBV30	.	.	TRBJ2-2	AWNKESVPSTGELF
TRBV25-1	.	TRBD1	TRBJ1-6	ASSDFTQGAGGNSPLH
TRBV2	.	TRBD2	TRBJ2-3	AGLLREGTDTQY
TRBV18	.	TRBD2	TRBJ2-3	ASSSHPSTSGSSDTQY
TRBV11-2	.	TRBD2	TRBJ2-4	ASSPTSGRSHENIQY
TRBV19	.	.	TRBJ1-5	ASSMPGPHAQPQH
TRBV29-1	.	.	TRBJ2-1	SVESSISARHNEQF
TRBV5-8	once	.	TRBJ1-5	ASSLRMGAQH
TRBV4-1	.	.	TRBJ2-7	ASSQPWTSSGFGEQY
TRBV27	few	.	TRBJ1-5	ASRQGTFDGNQPQH
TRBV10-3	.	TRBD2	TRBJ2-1	AITSNVAGEVNYNEQF
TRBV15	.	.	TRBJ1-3	ATSAPGLSANTIY
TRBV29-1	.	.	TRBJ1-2	SVGHRVGIYGYT
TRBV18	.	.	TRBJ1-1	ASSPQGLDTEAF
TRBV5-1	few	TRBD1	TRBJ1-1	ASSLTGTANTEAF
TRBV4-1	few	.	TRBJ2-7	ASSQDLDPRVDEQY
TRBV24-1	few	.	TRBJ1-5	ATSSGVGNQPQH
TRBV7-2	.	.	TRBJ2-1	ASGVKGYNEQF
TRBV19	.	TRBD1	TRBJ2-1	ASSIIGQGGGNEQF
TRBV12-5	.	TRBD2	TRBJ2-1	ASGLVAAGGLQF
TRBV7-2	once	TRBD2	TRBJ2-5	ASSPSGLGLETQY
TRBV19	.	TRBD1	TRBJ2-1	ASSIVPDRGRVSGHEQF